The rows below give T cell receptor beta chains drawn from one sample of a study of cytomegalovirus exposure and HLA in healthy donors. Some clones are missing from TCRdb's copy, which holds only in-frame ones; the method was immunoSEQ multiplex PCR. This sample yields some 110,000 clones, of which around 88% are seen a single time; about 1.8% belongs to the top ten. Specimen: PBMCs. These receptors originate from a man between 18 and 35 years old in good health and CMV-seronegative. The CDR3 runs from the conserved cysteine through the conserved F or W. The order of the fields is D gene, V gene, J gene, clone size, CDR3 protein, CDR3 DNA. The D gene is left open where the match is weak. The size field is filled for only some rows; it gives once, few, many or a size class.

TRBD1	TRBV18	TRBJ1-2	NA	CASSPTDRADGYTF	TGTGCCAGCTCACCTACCGACAGGGCGGATGGCTACACCTTC
TRBD1	TRBV18	TRBJ1-1	NA	CASSPPTGEDFTEAFF	TGTGCCAGCTCACCACCGACAGGGGAGGATTTCACTGAAGCTTTCTTT
NA	TRBV19	TRBJ1-5	NA	CASSRGGNQPQHF	TGTGCCAGTAGCAGGGGAGGCAATCAGCCCCAGCATTTT
TRBD1	TRBV30	TRBJ2-3	NA	CAWSLGQGGTDTQYF	TGTGCCTGGAGTCTGGGACAGGGTGGTACAGATACGCAGTATTTT
NA	TRBV4-2	TRBJ1-2	NA	CASSQESQKNYGYTF	TGTGCCAGCAGCCAAGAATCCCAGAAAAACTATGGCTACACCTTC
NA	TRBV13	TRBJ1-3	NA	CASRSTGNTIYF	TGTGCAAGCAGGTCTACTGGAAACACCATATATTTT
NA	TRBV7-9	TRBJ2-1	NA	CASSPADEQFF	TGTGCCAGCAGCCCGGCGGATGAGCAGTTCTTC
TRBD2	TRBV7-6	TRBJ2-2	NA	CASSFGPGGTGELFF	TGTGCCAGCAGCTTTGGGCCGGGGGGGACCGGGGAGCTGTTTTTT
NA	TRBV2	TRBJ2-2	NA	CASSQQGLLTGELFF	TGTGCCAGCAGTCAGCAGGGTCTACTCACCGGGGAGCTGTTTTTT
TRBD1	TRBV13	TRBJ2-7	NA	CASSLRDRGAEQYF	TGTGCCAGCAGCTTACGGGACAGGGGGGCCGAGCAGTACTTC
NA	TRBV29-1	TRBJ2-2	NA	CSVASLGPGGELFF	TGCAGCGTTGCCTCTTTGGGGCCAGGCGGGGAGCTGTTTTTT
NA	TRBV10-3	TRBJ2-1	NA	CAISGVGAANNEQFF	TGTGCCATCAGTGGCGTTGGAGCTGCTAACAATGAGCAGTTCTTC
NA	TRBV6-4	TRBJ2-3	NA	CASSDSGGRPDTQYF	TGTGCCAGCAGTGACTCAGGTGGGAGACCAGATACGCAGTATTTT
NA	TRBV29-1	TRBJ1-1	NA	CSVRTGRLAFF	TGCAGCGTTAGAACAGGACGATTAGCTTTCTTT
NA	TRBV27	TRBJ2-1	NA	CASSYLRGNEQFF	TGTGCCAGCAGTTACCTACGGGGGAATGAGCAGTTCTTC
TRBD1	TRBV27	TRBJ2-5	NA	CASSLDRVTETQYF	TGTGCCAGCAGTTTGGACAGGGTGACAGAGACCCAGTACTTC
NA	TRBV7-9	TRBJ2-7	NA	CASSLISGYEQYF	TGTGCCAGCAGCTTAATTAGCGGCTACGAGCAGTACTTC
NA	TRBV15	TRBJ1-6	few	CATSQRRGDNSPLHF	TGTGCCACCAGCCAGCGCCGGGGAGATAATTCACCCCTCCACTTT
TRBD2	TRBV29-1	TRBJ2-7	NA	CSVKTGLAGDYEQYF	TGCAGCGTTAAAACAGGACTAGCGGGAGACTACGAGCAGTACTTC
NA	TRBV11-2	TRBJ2-2	NA	CASSRRGNTGELFF	TGTGCCAGCAGCCGGCGAGGGAACACCGGGGAGCTGTTTTTT
TRBD1	TRBV6-6	TRBJ1-4	NA	CASSPDTGDVREKLFF	TGTGCCAGCAGTCCAGATACAGGGGACGTCCGGGAAAAACTGTTTTTT
NA	TRBV7-9	TRBJ1-5	NA	CASSFSRAGNLNQPQHF	TGTGCCAGCAGCTTTTCTAGGGCGGGAAATTTAAATCAGCCCCAGCATTTT
NA	TRBV28	TRBJ2-1	NA	CASRGDSKGEQFF	TGTGCCAGCAGGGGGGACTCCAAGGGTGAGCAGTTCTTC
TRBD1	TRBV7-9	TRBJ2-2	NA	CASGEQGAQVGELFF	TGTGCCAGCGGAGAACAGGGGGCGCAAGTCGGGGAGCTGTTTTTT
NA	TRBV7-2	TRBJ1-1	NA	CASSLVVHSLNTEAFF	TGTGCCAGCAGCTTAGTTGTCCACAGTCTGAACACTGAAGCTTTCTTT
NA	TRBV4-1	TRBJ2-3	NA	CASSQALRTETDYTQYF	TGCGCCAGCAGCCAGGCCCTAAGGACAGAGACAGACTATACGCAGTATTTT
NA	TRBV5-4	TRBJ2-1	NA	CASSEGGEQFF	TGTGCCAGCAGCGAAGGGGGTGAGCAGTTCTTC
TRBD1	TRBV7-9	TRBJ2-5	NA	CASTPQGQGAGETQYF	TGTGCCAGCACCCCGCAGGGACAGGGGGCCGGAGAGACCCAGTACTTC
TRBD1	TRBV14	TRBJ2-1	NA	CASSQRQGRNEQFF	TGTGCCAGCAGCCAGCGACAGGGCAGGAATGAGCAGTTCTTC
TRBD2	TRBV7-2	TRBJ2-2	NA	CASRRRGVSGELFF	TGTGCCAGCCGACGTCGGGGGGTTAGCGGGGAGCTGTTTTTT
NA	TRBV6-5	TRBJ2-1	NA	CATKPMLSIHEQFF	TGTGCCACCAAACCCATGTTGAGTATCCATGAGCAGTTCTTC
TRBD2	TRBV28	TRBJ2-7	once	CASSPPNSEGTSETYEQYF	TGTGCCAGCAGCCCTCCTAATTCTGAGGGGACTAGCGAGACCTACGAGCAGTACTTC
NA	TRBV20-1	TRBJ2-7	NA	CSAPLGYEQYF	TGCAGTGCACCGCTCGGCTACGAGCAGTACTTC
TRBD1	TRBV14	TRBJ2-1	once	CASSLRGGQENLNNEQFF	TGTGCCAGCAGCTTAAGAGGCGGACAGGAGAATTTGAACAATGAGCAGTTCTTC
TRBD2	TRBV28	TRBJ2-1	NA	CASFMPGLAGGYNEQFF	TGTGCCAGCTTCATGCCGGGGCTAGCGGGAGGTTACAATGAGCAGTTCTTC
NA	TRBV30	TRBJ1-5	NA	CAYQGNSNQPQHF	TGTGCCTACCAGGGTAATAGCAATCAGCCCCAGCATTTT
TRBD1	TRBV10-3	TRBJ2-7	NA	CAIRQGAGYEQYF	TGTGCCATCAGACAGGGGGCTGGCTACGAGCAGTACTTC
TRBD1	TRBV9	TRBJ2-2	NA	CASSGRTGSNTGELFF	TGTGCCAGCAGCGGGAGGACAGGGTCAAACACCGGGGAGCTGTTTTTT
TRBD1	TRBV14	TRBJ2-7	NA	CASSPGLKWTGNYEQYF	TGTGCCAGCAGCCCCGGACTGAAGTGGACAGGAAACTACGAGCAGTACTTC
NA	TRBV2	TRBJ1-5	NA	CASSVRQGGNQPQHF	TGTGCCAGCAGTGTACGCCAGGGTGGCAATCAGCCCCAGCATTTT
TRBD2	TRBV4-1	TRBJ2-1	NA	CASSQVRLAGGRSYNEQFF	TGCGCCAGCAGCCAAGTTCGACTAGCGGGAGGGAGATCCTACAATGAGCAGTTCTTC
NA	TRBV6-5	TRBJ1-2	NA	CASRDTANYGYTF	TGTGCCAGCAGGGACACAGCTAACTATGGCTACACCTTC